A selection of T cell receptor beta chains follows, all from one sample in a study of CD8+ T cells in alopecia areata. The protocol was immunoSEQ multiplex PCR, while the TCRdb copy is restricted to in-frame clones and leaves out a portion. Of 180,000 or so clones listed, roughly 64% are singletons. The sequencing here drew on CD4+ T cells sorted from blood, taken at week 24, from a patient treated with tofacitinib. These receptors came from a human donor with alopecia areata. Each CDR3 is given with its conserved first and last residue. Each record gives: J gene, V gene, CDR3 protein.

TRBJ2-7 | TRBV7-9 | CASSLAVLRLPPSYEQYF
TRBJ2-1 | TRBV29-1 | CSVASQMGQGKYNEQFF
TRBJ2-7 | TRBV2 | CASRSGRVPFSSYEQYF
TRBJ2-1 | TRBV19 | CASNTGLADNEQFF
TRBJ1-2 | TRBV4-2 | CASSQDDRSNYGYTF
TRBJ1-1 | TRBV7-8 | CASSRRRNEAFF
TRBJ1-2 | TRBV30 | CAWSVAGVYYGYTF
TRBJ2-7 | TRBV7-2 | CASSTGTGTNEQYF
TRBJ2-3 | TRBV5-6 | CASSLKSGDTQYF
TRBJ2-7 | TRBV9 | CASSADSYEQYF
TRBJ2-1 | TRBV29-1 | CSVRGSVYNEQFF
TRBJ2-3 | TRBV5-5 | CASTSTIDLQAQYF
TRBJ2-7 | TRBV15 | CATSRPQIGQSAEQYF
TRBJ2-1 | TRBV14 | CASSQDDSNEQFF
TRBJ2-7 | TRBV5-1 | CASSLWDTAYEQYF
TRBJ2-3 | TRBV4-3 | CASSQVGQASDTQYF
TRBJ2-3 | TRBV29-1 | CSVEKGVGTDTQYF